This TCR beta chain was sequenced in a study of cytomegalovirus exposure and HLA in healthy donors. Study-level points and caveats: Rare TCR sequences predominated, though certain public TCRs were found in many donors. Three CMV-associated chains were confirmed in vitro to be specific for CMV antigens. DRB1 showed the most TCR associations and HLA-C the fewest in a later analysis, as rates varied by HLA locus.

V was clipped by 6 bases and J by 9 bases; unmatched bases: 8. The CDR3 contains 13 residues. From germline, CDR1 is KGHSH and CDR2 LQKENI. Details on this clone: Antigen: not known.

Researchers ran the PCR with 60 Vbeta and 13 Jbeta primers. Sequenced by immunoSEQ multiplex PCR; TCRdb stores in-frame clones only, minus some. The data hold 100,000 to 150,000 clones, with about four fifths observed a single time. This sequence was found in a woman between 40 and 50 years old in good health and CMV-seropositive. The sample consisted of PBMCs. The V gene is TRBV18, the J gene TRBJ2-1; 7 bases line up with TRBD2. The CDR3 is CASSRDYGSEQFF. CDR3 DNA: TGTGCCAGCTCCCGGGACTATGGTAGTGAGCAGTTCTTC.